The 15 T cell receptor beta chains below were found in one sample sequenced in a study of vaccination and CD4 T cells after COVID-19. Their cognate antigens are unknown. Treatment specified: roughly ten-day PBMC culture with coronavirus spike peptide pools or control peptides (ViraFEST assay). An Oncomine TCR Beta short-read assay was used to sequence the DNA from cultured CD4+ T cells. TCRdb re-derived calls from the PCR reads in MiXCR, one entry per CDR3 protein. The sample includes more than 12,000 distinct CDR3 sequences, 48% seen only once; the top ten take about 12%. Specimen: CD4+ T cells from blood, cultured in vitro. All receptors come from a human donor who had recovered from COVID-19.

This sequence joins TRBV5-1 and TRBJ1-1; 8 nucleotides agree with TRBD1. Germline trimming cut 4 bases from V and 2 bases from J; bases unmatched to any gene: 4. Per the germline V gene, CDR1 is SGHRS and CDR2 is YFSETQ. CDR3 length: 14 amino acids. CDR3 bases: TGCGCCAGCAGCGGGACAGGTTATAACACTGAAGCTTTCTTT. This codes for CASSGTGYNTEAFF.

This chain joins TRBV28 and TRBJ1-5, with D maybe TRBD1 (6 bases). The germline V gene encodes CDR1 MDHEN and CDR2 SYDVKM. The CDR3 is 13 amino acids. The ends were cut back, 6 bases at V and 3 bases at J, with 9 bases in the middle. CDR3 nucleotides: TGTGCCAGCAGATACAGGGACAATCAGCCCCAGCATTTT. Its protein product is CASRYRDNQPQHF.

The chain links TRBV12-5 to TRBJ2-3; D gene ambiguous. Trimming pared 4 bases from V and 5 bases from J, leaving 4 bases between. Germline V gene lookup returns CDR1 LGHNT and CDR2 FRNRAP. The CDR3 is 11 residues long. For the CDR3, the DNA is TGTGCTAGTGGTTCTGGAGATACGCAGTATTTT. Translated, it gives CASGSGDTQYF.

This clonotype came up once. The V gene is TRBV10-3, the J gene TRBJ2-5; the D gene is possibly TRBD2 (6 bases). This CDR3 has 14 amino acids. V lost 5 bases and J lost 3, with 13 bases in between. In germline, CDR1 is ENHRY, CDR2 SYGVKD. CDR3 nucleotide sequence: TGTGCCATCAGTCCCATAGCGGAAAAAGAGACCCAGTACTTC. Its protein product is CAISPIAEKETQYF.

The chain has TRBV7-9 and TRBJ1-5; D unresolved. Trimming cost V 5 bases and J 4 bases, with 15 bases left between them. The CDR3 extends over 15 amino acids. Germline V gives CDR1 SEHNR, CDR2 FQNEAQ (reference sequence). The CDR3 DNA reads TGTGCCAGCAGCCCCCACCGGGAGAGTAATCAGCCCCAGCATTTT. This sequence encodes CASSPHRESNQPQHF.

This clonotype was found a few times. J is TRBJ1-1 and V is TRBV6-4; 9 bases agree with TRBD1. The CDR3 is made up of 14 amino acids. From germline, CDR1 is MRHNA and CDR2 SNTAGT. With V trimmed by 3 bases and J by 2 bases, 1 base remained unmatched. This CDR3 is CASSEQGANTEAFF. The CDR3 nucleotides read TGTGCCAGCAGTGAACAGGGGGCTAACACTGAAGCTTTCTTT.

The chain combines TRBV5-4 with TRBJ1-1; D gene unclear. CDR3 length: 12 amino acids. V was shortened by 7 bases and J by 3 bases, with 10 bases between the two germline ends. The germline V gene encodes CDR1 SGHNT and CDR2 YYREEE (reference sequence). Here the CDR3 reads CASARWDTEAFF. Written as DNA, the CDR3 is TGTGCCAGCGCGAGATGGGACACTGAAGCTTTCTTT.

This clonotype was seen only a few times. The chain employs TRBV10-1 and TRBJ1-3, with TRBD1 identical over 7 bases. From germline, CDR1 is WNHNN and CDR2 SYGVQD (reference sequence). The junction had 1 base not matched to a gene; V was cut back by 8 bases and J by 0 bases. The CDR3 has 13 amino acids. The CDR3 is CASRQGSGNTIYF. The CDR3 DNA reads as TGCGCCAGCCGACAGGGCTCTGGAAACACCATATATTTT.

This chain links TRBV20-1 with TRBJ2-5, with 12 bases that match TRBD2. The CDR3 covers 15 residues. Unmatched junction bases numbered 14, after V lost 2 bases and J lost 13 bases. Germline assignment: CDR1 DFQATT and CDR2 SNEGSKA (reference sequence). The CDR3, as DNA: TGCAGTGCTAGATATTCTCTGGGACTAGCGGGCGGGGGGTACTTC. Translating it yields CSARYSLGLAGGGYF.

This clonotype was observed once. The V gene is TRBV6-1, the J gene TRBJ1-1; 7 positions match TRBD1. The CDR3 consists of 17 residues. V shed 5 bases, J shed 1 base, and the junction held 13 bases outside the gene matches. Germline V CDR1 and CDR2: MNHNS, SASEGT. CDR3 nucleotides: TGTGCCAGCAGTCTAACGACTGGACAGGCGAGGAACACTGAAGCTTTCTTT. It specifies CASSLTTGQARNTEAFF.

The chain recombines TRBV10-3 with TRBJ2-1, with 7 bases lining up with TRBD2. CDR3 length: 16 amino acids. The J segment lost 3 bases and the V segment lost 7 bases, leaving 12 bases of the junction unmatched. The V gene's germline CDR1 is ENHRY and CDR2 SYGVKD. The CDR3 nucleotides read TGTGCCATCATGGATGGCGGGAGAGGGAGCTACAATGAGCAGTTCTTC. It translates to CAIMDGGRGSYNEQFF.

The chain couples TRBV7-2 to TRBJ2-3, with 11 bases matching TRBD2. Germline V gives CDR1 SGHTA, CDR2 FQGNSA. CDR3 length: 20 residues. V trimming: 0 bases; J trimming: 0 bases; junction bases outside the gene matches: 11. DNA of the CDR3: TGTGCCAGCAGCTTAGCGTGGTTAGCGGGGGGGAGCGGGAGCACAGATACGCAGTATTTT. Translated, it gives CASSLAWLAGGSGSTDTQYF.

The J gene is TRBJ2-1, the V gene TRBV6-1, with 8 bases lining up with TRBD2. The CDR3 loop spans 15 amino acids. Losses at the gene ends were 6 bases for V and 4 bases for J; bases not matched to a gene: 8. The germline gives CDR1 MNHNS, CDR2 SASEGT. The CDR3 reads CASSRPGTSYNEQFF. In nucleotides, the CDR3 is TGTGCCAGCAGCCGTCCCGGGACTAGTTACAATGAGCAGTTCTTC.

CDR3 amino acids: CASSLGTGSYETQYF. The CDR3 DNA reads TGTGCCAGCAGTTTAGGGACAGGGTCTTACGAGACCCAGTACTTC. This chain uses TRBV28 with TRBJ2-5; 9 nucleotides match TRBD1. Germline CDR1 is MDHEN and CDR2 is SYDVKM. V gave up 2 bases and J gave up 5 bases; unmatched junction bases: 6. The CDR3 has 15 residues.

The V and J genes are TRBV20-1 and TRBJ2-5, with 10 positions matching TRBD2. J gave up 2 bases and V 0 bases, and 3 bases lay outside the gene matches. This CDR3 contains 15 residues. The germline gives CDR1 DFQATT, CDR2 SNEGSKA (reference sequence). The CDR3: CSARDTSGAQETQYF. The CDR3 DNA reads TGCAGTGCTAGAGATACTAGCGGGGCTCAAGAGACCCAGTACTTC.